This T cell receptor (beta chain) stems from a study of blood T cell repertoires in COVID-19. Turning to the study itself: T cells, B-cell-depleted T cells, or PBMCs provided the cDNA or gDNA that served as material.

The ends lost 4 bases at V and 7 bases at J; junction bases unmatched: 9. Looked up from germline, CDR1 is LGHDT and CDR2 is YNNKEL (reference sequence). The CDR3 covers 17 residues. Only in-frame clones appear in the TCRdb table, and some are missing; sequencing was by immunoSEQ multiplex PCR. The sample lists about 69,000 clones, approximately 78% occurring once. The TCR originated in a human donor in a cohort sampled during active COVID-19. Material: peripheral blood. The chain has TRBV3-1 (or the pseudogene TRBV3-2) and TRBJ2-2, with 13 bases aligning to TRBD2. CDR3 region: CASSPTSGGAILGELFF. DNA of the CDR3: TGTGCCAGCAGCCCTACTAGCGGGGGGGCAATACTCGGGGAGCTGTTTTTT.